One sample yielded the 3 T cell receptor beta chains listed below, sequenced in a study of blood T cell repertoires in COVID-19. TCRdb's table, derived via immunoSEQ multiplex PCR, lists solely in-frame clones and lacks some. The sample has about 59,000 clones, 70% to 80% seen once. Sequencing input: peripheral blood. The receptors were gathered from a man aged 55-75 years with acute or convalescent COVID-19.

This sequence joins TRBV27 and TRBJ2-1; D is perhaps TRBD1 (5 bases). Germline V gives CDR1 MNHEY, CDR2 SMNVEV (reference sequence). Trimming took off 6 bases at V and 2 bases at J, with 11 bases between the two ends. The CDR3 extends over 14 amino acids. Here the CDR3 reads CASRPDTPYNEQFF. As DNA, the CDR3 is TGTGCCAGCAGGCCGGACACTCCCTACAATGAGCAGTTCTTC.

The V gene is TRBV7-9, the J gene TRBJ2-5; no reliable D call. V was trimmed by 2 bases and J by 3 bases, leaving 7 bases between them. CDR3 length equals 13 residues. CDR1 is SEHNR, CDR2 FQNEAQ, per germline (reference sequence). The DNA of the CDR3 is TGTGCCAGCAGCTTACCCCCCAAAGAGACCCAGTACTTC. It translates to CASSLPPKETQYF. The full variable domain, its missing parts supplied by reference TRBV7-9 and TRBJ2-5, is DTGVSQNPRHKITKRGQNVTFRCDPISEHNRLYWYRQTLGQGPEFLTYFQNEAQLEKSRLLSDRFSAERPKGSFSTLEIQRTEQGDSAMYLCASSLPPKETQYFGPGTRLLVL.

This clone was seen once. This chain uses TRBV19 with TRBJ1-2; D gene unclear. V lost 7 bases to trimming and J lost 5 bases, with 11 bases between them. Germline CDR1 reads LNHDA; CDR2 reads SQIVND (reference sequence). This CDR3 contains 12 residues. The CDR3 reads CASTGRDYGYTF. Written as DNA, the CDR3 is TGTGCCAGTACGGGGAGGGATTATGGCTACACCTTC.